These 10 T cell receptor beta chains share one sample of origin, sequenced in a study of tumor-infiltrating lymphocytes in primary liver carcinoma. Unsorted bulk tissue, about 17-33 mg of it, served as the source for co-extraction of RNA and DNA. Total RNA (around 500 ng) served as template for TCR beta cDNA synthesis primed by a constant-region primer. Nested multiplex PCR, run for three rounds with slightly modified ARM-PCR, yielded TCR beta libraries. TRBV1-TRBV30 forward primers paired with a C-beta reverse primer were used in the first two PCR rounds, which ran roughly 9 cycles each. Using its own MiXCR run on the multiplex PCR reads, TCRdb lists one record per CDR3 protein. The sample lists approximately 79,000 distinct CDR3 sequences, approximately 74% occurring once. Sequencing used liver tumor tissue from sampling region 4. Subset here: tumor region T4, right-lateral pole. Source of these receptors: a man in his forties or fifties with primary liver carcinoma and hepatitis B virus infection.

Only one count was recorded for this clonotype. A junction boundary mismatches the germline segment, possibly from a read error. The gene calls are TRBV29-1 and TRBJ2-7; D is perhaps TRBD1 (6 bases). Looked up from germline, CDR1 is SQVTM and CDR2 is ANQGSEA. This CDR3 contains 13 residues. The CDR3 DNA follows: TGCAGCGTTGGAGGCACGGACAGCAACGAGCCGTACTTC. Its translation: CSVGGTDSNEPYF.

The chain uses TRBV6-6 and TRBJ2-1; 8 bases are a match to TRBD2. The CDR3 length is 14 residues. Trimming at V came to 9 bases and at J to 8 bases, leaving 12 bases not matched to a gene. CDR1 is MNHNY and CDR2 is SVGAGI in the germline V gene (reference sequence). The chain's CDR3 is CARGPRLAWYEQFF. The CDR3 bases are TGTGCCAGAGGGCCGAGACTAGCGTGGTATGAGCAGTTCTTC.

About this clonotype itself: Likely a read error: the CDR3 ends without its conserved phenylalanine or tryptophan. The chain is built from TRBV7-3 and TRBJ2-1; D not resolved. V was shortened by 9 bases and J by 4 bases, with 19 bases between the two germline ends. CDR1 and CDR2 from the germline V gene are SGHTA and FQGTGA. The CDR3 is 15 amino acids. The CDR3, as DNA: TGTGCCAGTAGCCCGAATGCCGGGTCTTACAATGAGCAGTTCTTA. It encodes CASSPNAGSYNEQFL.

This sequence joins TRBV11-2 and TRBJ2-5; TRBD2 matches 9 bases. The germline V gene encodes CDR1 SGHAT and CDR2 FQNNGV. This CDR3 comprises 15 residues. With V trimmed by 6 bases and J by 1 base, 6 bases remained unmatched. The CDR3 loop reads CASRSKGLAQETQYF. Here the CDR3 DNA reads TGTGCCAGCAGGTCAAAGGGACTAGCCCAAGAGACCCAGTACTTC.

This clonotype was detected ten times or more. The chain links TRBV4-2 to TRBJ1-1; D might be TRBD1 (5 bases). V was shortened by 4 bases and J by 3 bases, with 12 bases between the two germline ends. The CDR3 spans 14 residues. The germline V gene has CDR1 LGHNA and CDR2 YNFKEQ. CDR3: CASSPGVGDTEAFF. CDR3 nucleotides: TGTGCCAGCAGCCCGGGCGTGGGGGACACTGAAGCTTTCTTT.

Note on this clonotype: The junction and the germline gene differ at one end; a read error may be behind it. The V and J genes are TRBV14 and TRBJ2-1, with D unclear. Germline V gene lookup returns CDR1 SGHDN and CDR2 FVKESK. This CDR3 is built from 15 residues. The CDR3 DNA is TGTGCCAGTAGCCCTATTCCCGGCACCTACAATGAGCGGTTCTTC. Amino acid sequence: CASSPIPGTYNERFF.

Turning to this clonotype: Likely a read error: the CDR3 ends without its conserved phenylalanine or tryptophan. This sequence joins TRBV6-1 and TRBJ2-7; a possible D gene is TRBD1 (5 bases). Per germline, CDR1 MNHNS and CDR2 SASEGT. V lost 2 bases to trimming and J lost 2 bases, with 10 bases between them. The CDR3 contains 14 residues. CDR3 residues: CASSEQQATYEQYS. In DNA, the CDR3 is TGTGCCAGCAGTGAACAACAGGCCACCTACGAGCAGTACTCC.

On this clonotype: The junction departs from germline at one end; a sequencing error may be responsible. The J gene is TRBJ2-7, the V gene TRBV11-2; D perhaps matches TRBD2 (6 bases). The CDR3 has 15 amino acids. Germline values: CDR1 SGHAT, CDR2 FQNNGV. CDR3 loop: CASSLGGILPYKQYF. The CDR3 nucleotides read TGTGCCAGCAGTCTCGGCGGGATTCTACCCTACAAGCAGTACTTC.

For the CDR3, the DNA is TGTGCCAGCAGCCCGCTGGGGTGCAGGGCCACAGATACGCAGTATTTT. It specifies CASSPLGCRATDTQYF. The gene calls are TRBV11-2 and TRBJ2-3; a weak D match, TRBD1 (5 bases). The CDR3 sequence is 16 residues long. The germline V and J ends were trimmed by 5 bases and 2 bases, with 17 bases remaining between them. The germline gives CDR1 SGHAT, CDR2 FQNNGV.

This clonotype was counted a single time. This is likely a read error, given that the CDR3 carries no conserved phenylalanine or tryptophan at its end. This chain links TRBV12-3 or TRBV12-4 with TRBJ1-6; D is ambiguous. With 10 bases removed from V and 0 bases from J, the gap between germline ends came to 16 bases. The CDR3 is 16 residues long. The CDR3 DNA sequence: TGTGCCAACTCGGGTGGGCCGAGCTCCTATAATTCACCCCTCCACTCT. It translates to CANSGGPSSYNSPLHS.